What follows describes a single T cell receptor beta chain. The antigen remains undetermined. This specimen comes from a study of CD8 T cells in ankylosing spondylitis. Whole-study findings and limits: For ankylosing spondylitis blood, a TCR beta motif of 7 or 8 highly homologous variants appeared characteristic. As reported, disease-linked clones showed significant enrichment in matched ankylosing spondylitis synovial fluid. Prior literature has documented some motif variants in synovial fluid and blood from reactive arthritis.

5'-RACE, quantitative and with molecular barcodes, yielded the TCR beta libraries. Using its own MiXCR run on the 5' RACE reads, TCRdb lists one record per CDR3 protein. The sample yields 100,000 to 150,000 distinct CDR3 sequences, approximately 10% seen once. This receptor was obtained from a male donor with ankylosing spondylitis or in good health (not recorded which). The specimen sequenced was blood, either unsorted or a sorted T cell fraction (not recorded which).

The CDR3 DNA reads TGTGCCAGCGAGCTCAGTGAATACAATGAGCAGTTCTTC. Translating gives CASELSEYNEQFF. The chain recombines TRBV2 with TRBJ2-1; unclear D gene. In germline, CDR1 is SNHLY, CDR2 FYNNEI. This CDR3 contains 13 residues. V lost 8 bases to trimming and J lost 4 bases, with 12 bases between them.